The rows below give T cell receptor beta chains drawn from one sample of a study of blood T cell repertoires in COVID-19. Assay used: immunoSEQ multiplex PCR; TCRdb lists only in-frame clones, some missing. Among roughly 40,000 clones listed, 65% to 85% were seen once. The sequenced sample was peripheral blood. The receptors originated from a man older than 75 with active or convalescent COVID-19. Each CDR3 is given with its conserved first and last residue. A D gene is named only where the DNA matches it firmly. Clone size is not always given. Where it is, it says once, few, many or a class for expanded clones.

V gene: TRBV15
clone size: NA
J gene: TRBJ2-5
D gene: TRBD2
CDR3 protein: CATSRKYSGGEETQYF
CDR3 DNA: TGTGCCACCAGCAGAAAATATAGCGGGGGGGAAGAGACCCAGTACTTC

V gene: TRBV4-3
clone size: NA
J gene: TRBJ2-1
D gene: TRBD2
CDR3 protein: CASSQGTSGISSYNEQFF
CDR3 DNA: TGCGCCAGCAGCCAAGGGACTAGCGGGATCAGCTCCTACAATGAGCAGTTCTTC

V gene: TRBV19
clone size: NA
J gene: TRBJ2-5
D gene: TRBD2
CDR3 protein: CASMDQRGGQETQYF
CDR3 DNA: TGTGCCAGTATGGACCAGCGGGGGGGCCAAGAGACCCAGTACTTC

V gene: TRBV5-1
clone size: NA
J gene: TRBJ1-3
D gene: NA
CDR3 protein: CASSLAPGSPGNTIYF
CDR3 DNA: TGCGCCAGCAGCTTGGCCCCAGGGTCCCCTGGAAACACCATATATTTT

V gene: TRBV5-4
clone size: NA
J gene: TRBJ2-6
D gene: TRBD2
CDR3 protein: CASSSRGNPSGTRPNVLTF
CDR3 DNA: TGTGCCAGCAGCTCGAGAGGGAACCCTAGCGGGACGAGGCCCAACGTCCTGACTTTC

V gene: TRBV3-1/TRBV3-2
clone size: NA
J gene: TRBJ2-7
D gene: TRBD2
CDR3 protein: CASSPRTSEGEQYF
CDR3 DNA: TGTGCCAGCAGCCCCCGGACTAGCGAGGGTGAGCAGTACTTC

V gene: TRBV5-1
clone size: NA
J gene: TRBJ2-1
D gene: TRBD2
CDR3 protein: CASRPGGANEQFF
CDR3 DNA: TGCGCCAGCAGGCCCGGGGGGGCAAATGAGCAGTTCTTC

V gene: TRBV5-4
clone size: NA
J gene: TRBJ2-1
D gene: NA
CDR3 protein: CASSSLTGTYNEQFF
CDR3 DNA: TGTGCCAGCAGCTCGCTAACAGGGACCTACAATGAGCAGTTCTTC

V gene: TRBV5-4
clone size: few
J gene: TRBJ1-2
D gene: NA
CDR3 protein: CASSLLSTGSNYGYTF
CDR3 DNA: TGTGCCAGCAGCTTGCTCTCTACCGGTTCTAACTATGGCTACACCTTC

V gene: TRBV7-6
clone size: NA
J gene: TRBJ1-3
D gene: NA
CDR3 protein: CASSPSRDTIYF
CDR3 DNA: TGTGCCAGCAGCCCCAGTCGGGACACCATATATTTT

V gene: TRBV5-5
clone size: few
J gene: TRBJ1-5
D gene: NA
CDR3 protein: CASSLDRIDQPQHF
CDR3 DNA: TGTGCCAGCAGCTTAGACAGGATAGATCAGCCCCAGCATTTT

V gene: TRBV5-6
clone size: NA
J gene: TRBJ1-2
D gene: TRBD1
CDR3 protein: CASSRTGGAFGYTF
CDR3 DNA: TGTGCCAGCAGCAGGACAGGGGGCGCATTTGGCTACACCTTC

V gene: TRBV5-1
clone size: NA
J gene: TRBJ2-2
D gene: NA
CDR3 protein: CASSLGLETGELFF
CDR3 DNA: TGCGCCAGCAGCTTGGGACTAGAGACCGGGGAGCTGTTTTTT

V gene: TRBV4-2
clone size: NA
J gene: TRBJ2-2
D gene: NA
CDR3 protein: CASSEQGSGELFF
CDR3 DNA: TGTGCCAGCAGCGAACAGGGCTCCGGGGAGCTGTTTTTT

V gene: TRBV7-6
clone size: once
J gene: TRBJ1-1
D gene: TRBD1
CDR3 protein: CASSRTGRVTEAFF
CDR3 DNA: TGTGCCAGCAGCCGGACAGGCCGGGTAACTGAAGCTTTCTTT

V gene: TRBV7-2
clone size: NA
J gene: TRBJ2-7
D gene: NA
CDR3 protein: CASSLGGGTRSYEQYF
CDR3 DNA: TGTGCCAGCAGCTTAGGTGGCGGGACCCGCTCCTACGAGCAGTACTTC

V gene: TRBV20-1
clone size: few
J gene: TRBJ1-3
D gene: NA
CDR3 protein: CSASGRERGSGNTIYF
CDR3 DNA: TGCAGTGCTAGTGGCAGGGAAAGGGGCTCTGGAAACACCATATATTTT

V gene: TRBV7-2
clone size: NA
J gene: TRBJ1-3
D gene: TRBD1
CDR3 protein: CASSMAGQASGNTIYF
CDR3 DNA: TGTGCCAGCAGCATGGCGGGACAGGCCTCTGGAAACACCATATATTTT

V gene: TRBV2
clone size: NA
J gene: TRBJ1-5
D gene: NA
CDR3 protein: CASSDPPTGGNQPQHF
CDR3 DNA: TGTGCCAGCAGTGACCCCCCCACGGGAGGCAATCAGCCCCAGCATTTT

V gene: TRBV5-1
clone size: NA
J gene: TRBJ2-1
D gene: TRBD1
CDR3 protein: CASSLDRGHNEQFF
CDR3 DNA: TGCGCCAGCAGCTTGGACAGGGGTCATAATGAGCAGTTCTTC

V gene: TRBV7-2
clone size: NA
J gene: TRBJ2-5
D gene: NA
CDR3 protein: CASSREAEETQYF
CDR3 DNA: TGTGCCAGCAGCAGGGAGGCCGAAGAGACCCAGTACTTC

V gene: TRBV19
clone size: NA
J gene: TRBJ1-1
D gene: TRBD1
CDR3 protein: CASSTRQGNRAAFF
CDR3 DNA: TGTGCCAGTAGTACACGACAGGGGAACCGGGCAGCTTTCTTT

V gene: TRBV18
clone size: once
J gene: TRBJ2-1
D gene: TRBD2
CDR3 protein: CASSPVLAGGAGGYNEQFF
CDR3 DNA: TGTGCCAGCTCACCGGTTCTAGCGGGGGGCGCCGGGGGATACAATGAGCAGTTCTTC

V gene: TRBV11-2
clone size: NA
J gene: TRBJ2-2
D gene: TRBD2
CDR3 protein: CASSLSGGRRELFF
CDR3 DNA: TGTGCCAGCAGCTTAAGCGGGGGCCGCAGAGAGCTGTTTTTT

V gene: TRBV6-1
clone size: NA
J gene: TRBJ1-6
D gene: NA
CDR3 protein: CASSESGNSPLHF
CDR3 DNA: TGTGCCAGCAGTGAATCCGGGAATTCACCCCTCCACTTT

V gene: TRBV7-2
clone size: NA
J gene: TRBJ1-3
D gene: TRBD1
CDR3 protein: CASSLQGAAGNTIYF
CDR3 DNA: TGTGCCAGCAGCTTACAGGGGGCTGCTGGAAACACCATATATTTT

V gene: TRBV6-1
clone size: NA
J gene: TRBJ1-5
D gene: TRBD1
CDR3 protein: CASSEAGRGRRPQHF
CDR3 DNA: TGTGCCAGCAGTGAAGCGGGCAGGGGGCGACGGCCCCAGCATTTT

V gene: TRBV9
clone size: NA
J gene: TRBJ1-3
D gene: NA
CDR3 protein: CASSTNTGTNTIYF
CDR3 DNA: TGTGCCAGCAGCACTAACACAGGAACAAACACCATATATTTT

V gene: TRBV19
clone size: NA
J gene: TRBJ1-6
D gene: TRBD1
CDR3 protein: CASQGAVMSSPLHF
CDR3 DNA: TGTGCCAGCCAGGGGGCCGTAATGAGTTCACCCCTCCACTTT

V gene: TRBV2
clone size: NA
J gene: TRBJ2-7
D gene: NA
CDR3 protein: CASSEYRAQSEQYF
CDR3 DNA: TGTGCCAGCAGTGAGTACAGAGCCCAAAGCGAGCAGTACTTC

V gene: TRBV5-6
clone size: NA
J gene: TRBJ2-1
D gene: TRBD2
CDR3 protein: CASSLGGSGGPSNEQFF
CDR3 DNA: TGTGCCAGCAGCTTAGGAGGTAGCGGGGGGCCGTCCAATGAGCAGTTCTTC

V gene: TRBV19
clone size: NA
J gene: TRBJ1-4
D gene: NA
CDR3 protein: CASNSATTNEKLFF
CDR3 DNA: TGTGCCAGTAACAGTGCGACAACTAATGAAAAACTGTTTTTT

V gene: TRBV5-4
clone size: NA
J gene: TRBJ2-1
D gene: NA
CDR3 protein: CASSLEGGAYNEQFF
CDR3 DNA: TGTGCCAGCAGCTTGGAGGGGGGGGCATACAATGAGCAGTTCTTC

V gene: TRBV7-9
clone size: NA
J gene: TRBJ1-1
D gene: NA
CDR3 protein: CASSLEQVEAFF
CDR3 DNA: TGTGCCAGCAGCTTAGAACAGGTGGAAGCTTTCTTT

V gene: TRBV3-1/TRBV3-2
clone size: NA
J gene: TRBJ1-2
D gene: NA
CDR3 protein: CASSQAQGIGYGYTF
CDR3 DNA: TGTGCCAGCAGCCAAGCACAGGGAATTGGCTATGGCTACACCTTC

V gene: TRBV15
clone size: NA
J gene: TRBJ1-2
D gene: TRBD1
CDR3 protein: CATSREGGTGNRNGYTF
CDR3 DNA: TGTGCCACCAGCAGAGAGGGCGGGACAGGGAATCGGAATGGCTACACCTTC

V gene: TRBV6-5
clone size: NA
J gene: TRBJ2-1
D gene: NA
CDR3 protein: CASSPRFEEQFF
CDR3 DNA: TGTGCCAGCAGTCCCCGATTCGAGGAGCAGTTCTTC

V gene: TRBV19
clone size: NA
J gene: TRBJ2-5
D gene: NA
CDR3 protein: CASTDRQEARETQYF
CDR3 DNA: TGTGCCAGTACCGACCGACAGGAAGCAAGGGAGACCCAGTACTTC

V gene: TRBV19
clone size: NA
J gene: TRBJ2-5
D gene: TRBD2
CDR3 protein: CASSSLAGGQETQYF
CDR3 DNA: TGTGCCAGTAGTTCACTAGCGGGGGGACAAGAGACCCAGTACTTC

V gene: TRBV7-2
clone size: few
J gene: TRBJ1-5
D gene: TRBD1
CDR3 protein: CASSFGGGGNQPQHF
CDR3 DNA: TGTGCCAGCAGCTTTGGAGGGGGCGGCAATCAGCCCCAGCATTTT